This entry lists 27 T cell receptor beta chains sequenced from one sample in a study of OX40 agonist ivuxolimab in advanced cancers. TCRdb's table, derived via immunoSEQ multiplex PCR, lists solely in-frame clones and lacks some. Here the sample spans nearly 85,000 clones, 65% to 90% being singletons. The specimen comprised CD4+ or CD8+ T cells sorted from blood, sampled in a trial of the OX40 agonist ivuxolimab. These TCRs come from an adult with an advanced solid tumor such as melanoma, head and neck, liver or kidney cancer.

The chain uses TRBV29-1 and TRBJ1-2; unclear D gene. V shed 7 bases and J shed 3 bases, with 18 bases lying between them. The CDR3 loop spans 14 amino acids. CDR1 and CDR2 from the germline V gene are SQVTM and ANQGSEA. Here the CDR3 DNA reads TGCAGCGCTGACCCCTCGGTAGGCGACTATGGCTACACCTTC. It codes for CSADPSVGDYGYTF.

The rearrangement uses TRBV4-3 and TRBJ2-7; 7 bases match TRBD1. CDR1 is LGHNA, CDR2 YSLEER, per germline. The CDR3 is made up of 15 amino acids. After removal of 1 base from V and 7 bases from J, the junction contained 10 bases not matched to a gene. The CDR3 sequence is CASSQVATGTSEQYF. CDR3 in DNA: TGCGCCAGCAGCCAAGTTGCGACAGGGACAAGTGAGCAGTACTTC.

V is TRBV10-1 and J is TRBJ2-5; the D gene is possibly TRBD1 (5 bases). Trimming took 4 bases from V and 2 from J, leaving 8 bases between them. The CDR3 runs to 13 residues. Looked up from germline, CDR1 is WNHNN and CDR2 is SYGVQD (reference sequence). CDR3 nucleotide sequence: TGCGCCAGCAGTGTCAGGGTTCAAGAGACCCAGTACTTC. Translating gives CASSVRVQETQYF.

This sequence joins TRBV7-9 and TRBJ1-2, with 7 bases lining up with TRBD1. V lost 6 bases to trimming and J lost 4 bases; unmatched junction nucleotides: 14. The germline CDR1 and CDR2 sequences are SEHNR and FQNEAQ (reference sequence). This CDR3 is built from 16 residues. The CDR3 region has the DNA TGTGCCAGCAGTGAGGGGGCGGGCCGGGCCAGCTATGGCTACACCTTC. It yields the protein CASSEGAGRASYGYTF.

This chain joins TRBV10-1 and TRBJ1-2; D perhaps matches TRBD1 (5 bases). The ends were cut back, 3 bases at V and 5 bases at J, with 10 bases in the middle. Germline V lookup: CDR1 WNHNN, CDR2 SYGVQD (reference sequence). There are 13 residues in the CDR3. CDR3 protein: CASSENRLYGYTF. The CDR3 nucleotides are TGCGCCAGCAGTGAAAACAGGTTATATGGCTACACCTTC.

J is TRBJ2-7 and V is TRBV6-1, with no clear D. The CDR3 contains 15 residues. The V end lost 5 bases, the J end lost 0 bases, and 14 bases lay between the germline ends. Germline CDR1 reads MNHNS; CDR2 reads SASEGT. Written as DNA, the CDR3 is TGTGCCAGCAGTTTCAGTGACCCCGACTCCTACGAGCAGTACTTC. Its translation is CASSFSDPDSYEQYF.

The chain is built from TRBV27 and TRBJ1-2; D is undetermined. The CDR3 is made up of 15 amino acids. V lost 6 bases and J lost 3, with 17 bases in between. CDR1 and CDR2 from the germline V gene are MNHEY and SMNVEV (reference sequence). CDR3 nucleotides: TGTGCCAGCAGGGCCAGTGGGGTTACGGACTATGGCTACACCTTC. Protein sequence: CASRASGVTDYGYTF.

The V gene is TRBV7-3, the J gene TRBJ2-5; D perhaps matches TRBD2 (6 bases). CDR3 size: 15 residues. CDR1 and CDR2 from the germline V gene are SGHTA and FQGTGA. The V end lost 1 base, the J end lost 2 bases, and 11 bases lay between the germline ends. The CDR3 DNA reads as TGTGCCAGCAGCTTAATGGCGGGGTCACAAGAGACCCAGTACTTC. Protein sequence: CASSLMAGSQETQYF.

J is TRBJ1-5 and V is TRBV4-1, with unresolved D. This CDR3 is 15 amino acids long. Trimming cost V 2 bases and J 5 bases, with 13 bases left between them. Germline assignment: CDR1 MGHRA and CDR2 YSYEKL. In nucleotides, the CDR3 is TGCGCCAGCAGCCAAATCCGTAATGTAGATCAGCCCCAGCATTTT. Translating gives CASSQIRNVDQPQHF.

The chain couples TRBV29-1 to TRBJ2-5; the D call may be TRBD1 or TRBD2 (6 bases each). V was clipped by 7 bases and J by 3 bases, with 12 bases between them. Germline V gene lookup returns CDR1 SQVTM and CDR2 ANQGSEA. The CDR3 is made up of 12 amino acids. The CDR3 protein is CSGRDTEETQYF. The CDR3 DNA follows: TGCAGCGGGCGGGACACCGAAGAGACCCAGTACTTC. The full variable domain, in which reference TRBV29-1 and TRBJ2-5 provide the parts outside the CDR3, is SAVISQKPSRDICQRGTSLTIQCQVDSQVTMMFWYRQQPGQSLTLIATANQGSEATYESGFVIDKFPISRPNLTFSTLTVSNMSPEDSSIYLCSGRDTEETQYFGPGTRLLVL.

For this clone: This specimen includes other DNA sequences encoding the same CDR3. This sequence joins TRBV30 and TRBJ1-3, with TRBD1 as a possible D gene (6 bases). The CDR3 loop spans 14 amino acids. Germline values: CDR1 GTSNPN, CDR2 SVGIG (reference sequence). Trimming cost V 0 bases and J 4 bases, with 10 bases left between them. The CDR3 here is CAWSVGGPGNTIYF. The DNA for the CDR3 is TGTGCCTGGAGTGTAGGGGGGCCGGGAAACACCATATATTTT.

Notes on this clone: Within the sample, other DNA sequences also encode this same CDR3. The J gene is TRBJ1-1, the V gene TRBV29-1; TRBD1 matches at 7 bases. V trimming: 6 bases; J trimming: 3 bases; junction bases outside the gene matches: 4. This CDR3 has 12 residues. Germline values: CDR1 SQVTM, CDR2 ANQGSEA. CDR3 nucleotides: TGCAGCGTGCGAGGGGGCCACACTGAAGCTTTCTTT. Amino acids: CSVRGGHTEAFF.

This clone was recorded only once. The chain uses TRBV29-1 and TRBJ1-1; D may be TRBD1 (6 bases). CDR1 is SQVTM and CDR2 is ANQGSEA in the germline V gene. The CDR3 contains 14 residues. The V end was cut by 2 bases, the J end by 4 bases, with 14 bases between. The CDR3 region has the DNA TGCAGCGTTGAAAGGGGGGCGCGCATCACTGAAGCTTTCTTT. Protein product: CSVERGARITEAFF. The full variable domain, with the rest looked up from reference TRBV29-1 and TRBJ1-1, is SAVISQKPSRDICQRGTSLTIQCQVDSQVTMMFWYRQQPGQSLTLIATANQGSEATYESGFVIDKFPISRPNLTFSTLTVSNMSPEDSSIYLCSVERGARITEAFFGQGTRLTVV.

The chain couples TRBV7-2 to TRBJ1-3, with TRBD1 identical over 7 bases. Germline V gene data show CDR1 as SGHTA and CDR2 as FQGNSA. This CDR3 contains 13 residues. After removal of 8 bases from V and 2 bases from J, the junction contained 3 bases not matched to a gene. The CDR3 coding sequence is TGTGCCAGCTCGACAGGGACTGGAAACACCATATATTTT. Protein sequence: CASSTGTGNTIYF.

This CDR3 reads CASSSDPLGPAQFF. The CDR3 bases are TGTGCCAGCAGCTCAGACCCCCTAGGACCGGCGCAGTTCTTC. This chain uses TRBV11-1 with TRBJ2-1, with D hard to call. The length of the CDR3 is 14 residues. The germline V gene encodes CDR1 SGHAT and CDR2 FQDESV (reference sequence). Trimming pared 4 bases from V and 12 bases from J, leaving 19 bases between.

The chain uses TRBV9 and TRBJ2-1; possibly TRBD1 for D (6 bases). CDR3 length: 15 amino acids. Germline V gene data show CDR1 as SGDLS and CDR2 as YYNGEE. With 0 bases removed from V and 7 bases from J, the gap between germline ends came to 14 bases. This chain's CDR3 is CASSVAPGQINEQFF. The CDR3 DNA follows: TGTGCCAGCAGCGTAGCTCCCGGACAGATAAATGAGCAGTTCTTC.

The chain recombines TRBV7-3 with TRBJ2-3; D is perhaps TRBD2 (7 bases). The V end was cut by 0 bases, the J end by 1 base, with 20 bases between. Germline lookup yields CDR1 SGHTA and CDR2 FQGTGA. The CDR3 is 19 amino acids. CDR3 protein: CASSLTRRIGGQGTDTQYF. The CDR3 nucleotides are TGTGCCAGCAGCTTAACTCGTCGTATCGGGGGGCAAGGCACAGATACGCAGTATTTT.

The chain couples TRBV5-1 to TRBJ2-7, with D possibly TRBD1 on 5 matching bases. From germline, CDR1 is SGHRS and CDR2 YFSETQ. The V and J ends lost 0 bases and 5 bases respectively, with 15 bases between them. This CDR3 region has 15 residues. This CDR3 reads CASSLVQARGDEQYF. In nucleotides, the CDR3 is TGCGCCAGCAGCTTGGTACAGGCCCGCGGAGACGAGCAGTACTTC.

This clone was counted a single time. This chain links TRBV5-4 with TRBJ2-1; TRBD2 aligns across 16 bases. The V segment lost 4 bases and the J segment 7 bases; nucleotides outside the gene matches: 11. In germline, CDR1 is SGHNT, CDR2 YYREEE (reference sequence). This CDR3 has 18 residues. The CDR3 bases are TGTGCCAGCAGCCCGGGGACTAGCGGGGGGGCCGGTTTGAATGAGCAGTTCTTC. Its translation is CASSPGTSGGAGLNEQFF.

V usage is TRBV19 and J usage is TRBJ1-6; D not certain. Germline V gives CDR1 LNHDA, CDR2 SQIVND (reference sequence). This CDR3 is built from 15 residues. Trimming shortened V by 3 bases and J by 11 bases, and 17 bases separated the two germline ends. CDR3 DNA sequence: TGTGCCAGTAGTATTCAGCCCAGGAAAGGGACACCCCTCCACTTT. It specifies CASSIQPRKGTPLHF.

V is TRBV10-3 and J is TRBJ1-2, with 8 bases lining up with TRBD1. V dropped 8 bases and J dropped 3; count of bases not matched to a gene: 2. The CDR3 runs 12 residues. Germline assignment: CDR1 ENHRY and CDR2 SYGVKD. CDR3 protein: CAIGQGDYGYTF. The CDR3 region has the DNA TGTGCCATCGGACAGGGAGACTATGGCTACACCTTC.

V and J are TRBV7-9 and TRBJ1-1, with D maybe TRBD1 (5 bases). Germline assignment: CDR1 SEHNR and CDR2 FQNEAQ (reference sequence). This CDR3 region has 14 residues. The V and J ends lost 1 base and 8 bases respectively, with 14 bases between them. CDR3 sequence reads: CASSLDPGQREAFF. The CDR3 DNA is TGTGCCAGCAGCTTAGACCCAGGGCAGAGGGAAGCTTTCTTT.

This clone was counted once. The chain combines TRBV28 with TRBJ1-2, with TRBD1 matching over 7 bases. Trimming at V came to 3 bases and at J to 4 bases, leaving 11 bases not matched to a gene. Germline V lookup: CDR1 MDHEN, CDR2 SYDVKM. This CDR3 has 16 residues. CDR3 nucleotides: TGTGCCAGCAGTTTGTCAGGGGGGCGCTGGCCCTATGGCTACACCTTC. As protein: CASSLSGGRWPYGYTF.

The chain recombines TRBV28 with TRBJ2-7; 9 positions match TRBD1. The CDR3 has 15 amino acids. Trimming took 7 bases from V and 3 from J; bases not matched to a gene: 10. CDR1 and CDR2 (germline): MDHEN, SYDVKM. This CDR3 reads CASTLGGTGHYEQYF. DNA for the CDR3: TGTGCCAGCACCCTCGGGGGGACAGGGCACTACGAGCAGTACTTC.

This chain links TRBV5-1 with TRBJ1-6; a possible D gene is TRBD1 (5 bases). V was clipped by 0 bases and J by 5 bases, with 12 bases between them. This CDR3 comprises 16 residues. CDR1 SGHRS and CDR2 YFSETQ come from the germline V gene. CDR3 residues: CASSLAGYHDNSPLHF. CDR3 DNA sequence: TGCGCCAGCAGCTTGGCAGGGTATCACGATAATTCACCCCTCCACTTT. Combining the CDR3 with reference TRBV5-1 and TRBJ1-6 gives the whole variable domain KAGVTQTPRYLIKTRGQQVTLSCSPISGHRSVSWYQQTPGQGLQFLFEYFSETQRNKGNFPGRFSGRQFSNSRSEMNVSTLELGDSALYLCASSLAGYHDNSPLHFGNGTRLTVT.

The V call is TRBV6-5, the J call TRBJ2-5; the D is unclear. With 8 bases removed from V and 5 bases from J, the gap between germline ends came to 6 bases. The CDR3 covers 10 residues. Germline lookup yields CDR1 MNHEY and CDR2 SVGAGI. Here the CDR3 reads CASGLETQYF. The CDR3 DNA reads as TGTGCCAGCGGTTTGGAGACCCAGTACTTC.

This chain uses TRBV10-2 with TRBJ1-5, with D maybe TRBD1 (5 bases). This CDR3 spans 15 amino acids. In germline, CDR1 is WSHSY, CDR2 SAAADI. V was shortened by 2 bases and J by 3 bases, with 11 bases between the two germline ends. CDR3 loop: CASSETGPFNQPQHF. CDR3 sequence (DNA): TGCGCCAGCAGTGAGACAGGACCCTTCAATCAGCCCCAGCATTTT.